One and the same sample provided the 8 T cell receptor beta chains below, sequenced in a study of blood T cells in healthy people across ages. Sample-barcoded 5' priming and a J-beta primer mix drove a second PCR of roughly 6 to 12 cycles. TCRdb called the 5' RACE reads again in MiXCR, with one record for every CDR3 protein. The sample holds just over 800,000 distinct CDR3 sequences, around 62% seen once. Material: blood. These receptors were taken from a young man in good health.

The sample holds a few counts of this clonotype. The chain recombines TRBV5-1 with TRBJ2-1; 7 bases fit TRBD2. The germline CDR1 and CDR2 sequences are SGHRS and YFSETQ. With V trimmed by 0 bases and J by 0 bases, 3 bases remained unmatched. This CDR3 contains 16 residues. The CDR3, as DNA: TGCGCCAGCAGCTTGGAAGGGGAGGGCTCCTACAATGAGCAGTTCTTC. As protein: CASSLEGEGSYNEQFF.

The rearrangement links TRBV20-1 to TRBJ2-1; 7 nucleotides align to TRBD1. The CDR3 runs 13 residues. V was pared by 4 bases and J by 9 bases, with 9 bases of the junction left unmatched. Per germline, CDR1 DFQATT and CDR2 SNEGSKA (reference sequence). The CDR3, as DNA: TGCAGTGCTAAGGCCGAGACAGGGATTGAGCAGTTCTTC. As protein: CSAKAETGIEQFF.

The DNA for the CDR3 is TGCAGTGCTCACGGACAGGGCGGCCCGTTCTATGGCTACACCTTC. Translated, it gives CSAHGQGGPFYGYTF. The chain combines TRBV20-1 with TRBJ1-2; the match to TRBD1 covers 8 bases. V dropped 5 bases and J dropped 4; count of bases not matched to a gene: 12. The CDR3 loop spans 15 amino acids. In germline, CDR1 is DFQATT, CDR2 SNEGSKA (reference sequence).

The chain couples TRBV5-1 to TRBJ2-1, with 12 bases identical to TRBD1. V gave up 6 bases and J gave up 8 bases; unmatched junction bases: 15. Germline V CDR1 and CDR2: SGHRS, YFSETQ. The CDR3 loop spans 17 amino acids. The CDR3 loop is CASTLGGQGAIGYEQFF. The CDR3 bases are TGCGCCAGCACTCTGGGGGGACAGGGGGCGATCGGTTATGAGCAGTTCTTC.

The chain recombines TRBV7-3 with TRBJ2-2; TRBD1 matches 9 bases. Per germline, CDR1 SGHTA and CDR2 FQGTGA. V was clipped by 4 bases and J by 6 bases; unmatched bases: 6. The CDR3 is made up of 15 amino acids. Written as DNA, the CDR3 is TGTGCCAGCAGCTATTTCGACAGGGGGGCCGGGGAGCTGTTTTTT. The encoded protein is CASSYFDRGAGELFF.

This clonotype was recorded a few times. The gene calls are TRBV5-6 and TRBJ1-1; 8 nucleotides match TRBD1. The V and J ends lost 7 bases and 11 bases, in that order; junction bases with no gene match: 16. CDR3 length equals 14 residues. Germline CDR1 and CDR2: SGHDT and YYEEEE. For the CDR3, the DNA is TGTGCCAGCGCCCGTGATCCCAGGACAGGGATGGCTTTCTTT. The encoded protein is CASARDPRTGMAFF.

This sequence joins TRBV20-1 and TRBJ2-1; D ambiguous. V was shortened by 5 bases and J by 7 bases, with 18 bases between the two germline ends. Germline V gene data show CDR1 as DFQATT and CDR2 as SNEGSKA (reference sequence). The CDR3 loop spans 14 amino acids. The CDR3 DNA sequence: TGCAGTGCTGTCCATAGGGCTATTAAGAATGAGCAGTTCTTC. It yields the protein CSAVHRAIKNEQFF.

The chain recombines TRBV6-5 with TRBJ1-6; D remains ambiguous. Germline V lookup: CDR1 MNHEY, CDR2 SVGAGI. V lost 6 bases and J 9 bases, leaving 21 bases between the germline ends. The CDR3 runs 16 residues. The CDR3 coding sequence is TGTGCCAGCAGCCGTGGTAGGGCAAAGTATGGTTCACCCCTCCACTTT. It codes for CASSRGRAKYGSPLHF.